This T cell receptor beta chain stems from a study of T cells in Graves' hyperthyroidism and ophthalmopathy. The CDR3 regions of TCR beta were amplified from RNA transcripts. A first-round RT-PCR of the TCR CDR3 used the HTBI primer set. TCRdb reanalysed the multiplex PCR reads using MiXCR and keeps one entry per CDR3 protein. The data contain about 290,000 distinct CDR3 sequences, approximately 13% of them singletons. V was pared by 3 bases and J by 8 bases, with 19 bases between. From germline, CDR1 is KGHSH and CDR2 LQKENI. The CDR3 is made up of 16 amino acids. Sequenced: blood. V is TRBV18 and J is TRBJ1-4, with D possibly matching TRBD1 (5 bases). The clonotype comes from a middle-aged woman with Graves' hyperthyroidism. The CDR3 sequence is CASSPTAGREWEKLFF. The CDR3 nucleotides are TGTGCCAGCTCACCGACCGCAGGGAGGGAGTGGGAAAAACTGTTTTTT.